This record looks at one T cell receptor (beta chain) sequence and its context. It has no known antigen specificity. The input lacks base qualities; no much larger clone sits a single base away. Using the deep immunoSEQ assay, multiplex PCR amplified TCR CDR3 regions from genomic DNA. Extracted genomic DNA from each cell subset was spread evenly across all wells of several immunoSEQ 96-well plates, with each plate serving as a replicate. For sorted subsets, 200 to 250 ng of genomic DNA, equivalent to 25,000 to 35,000 T cell genomes, went into each replicate PCR. Purified libraries were measured with a Qubit 3.0 fluorometer, size-checked on a Bioanalyzer 2100, and measured again with the KAPA Library Quantification kit. Every immunoSEQ 96-well plate was sequenced on a separate single-read 150-cycle Illumina NextSeq 550 flow cell. The study's processing was this. Because the immunoSEQ output held only junctional sequences and lacked quality scores, the filtering could not match the filtering applied to full-length reads. Sequences were annotated with PyIR, a Python wrapper for IgBLAST v1.9, using IMGT germline references to assign V/J genes and CDR3. Reads were filtered out if the reads had weak V/J assignments (E-value above 1e-6), no CDR3, stop codons, out-of-frame junctions, or ambiguous translated residues. V3J clonotypes were defined as sequences sharing the same inferred V gene, J gene, and CDR3 amino acid sequence. The percentage overlap between two repertoires was calculated by dividing the number of shared unique clonotypes by the size of the smaller repertoire. Three approaches were used to assess repertoire richness: RTK rarefaction, the Chao1 estimator, and Recon v2.1 estimates of unobserved clonotypes. OLGA was used to compute generation probabilities for all TCRbeta clonotypes that the gDNA method yielded from four donors. Sourced from immuneACCESS, this table was stored by TCRdb with only in-frame sequences that have V and J called. A share of the clones is absent; for the studies checked, an unresolved V gene accounts for under half, and the remainder has no known explanation. The V and J calls and clone size are taken from that table; D and trimming were inferred from the DNA. A total of about 2 million clones appear in this sample, 85% to 95% of them only once. The ten largest clonotypes hold 0.1% to 0.15% of the sample.

Healthy HIV-negative adults with no recently reported acute infections or vaccinations were included as donors. All donors were Caucasian adults living in Nashville, Tennessee, USA. CD4+ T cells were enriched through magnetic negative selection, after which naive cells were positively selected on CD45RA and the remaining negative fraction served as the memory subset. After blood collection by leukapheresis, PBMCs were isolated using Ficoll-Histopaque density gradient centrifugation and then cryopreserved in the vapor phase of liquid nitrogen. Analytical flow cytometry was used to check the purity and quantity of every magnetically sorted T cell population. Each sorted fraction had its genomic DNA isolated and then quantified by UV absorbance on a Nanodrop 2000c. Trimming costs V 4 bases and J 0 bases, and their ends lie 16 bases apart. The germline V gene encodes CDR1 MDHEN and CDR2 SYDVKM. The CDR3 covers 16 residues, taking in both the cysteine and the phenylalanine. CDR3 DNA is the only sequence kept; it has 48 bases, read in frame from the first base.

These data are taken from a study of shared clonotypes between healthy human individuals (dated by TCRdb to about 2020). Background for the entire study: The cohort included three men and two women between 18 and 49 years of age. For each donor, CD4 naive and CD4 memory were each run on three plates, CD8 naive on two plates, and CD8 memory on one plate. To estimate repertoire size and how much clonotypes are shared between individuals, the study performed deep sequencing of blood TCR repertoires from a handful of healthy adults. Different laboratories and diverse techniques were used to prepare libraries and sequence TCR repertoires, to increase sequencing depth and limit assay-specific biases. Between about 0.8 and 8.9 billion PBMCs per donor were obtained by leukapheresis. Findings and caveats that apply to the study as a whole: Higher generation probabilities were observed for clonotypes shared by all four sorted-subset donors than for non-shared clonotypes. Sampling was restricted to blood, and TCR repertoires in tissues likely differ from the TCR repertoires found in blood. Because the study included only a small number of donors, the genetic and exposure-history diversity represented was limited. Based on pairwise subsampling, the degree of clonotype sharing among donors was expected to be affected by sequencing depth. Rarefaction of sorted-subset datasets indicated incomplete sequencing despite the large sequencing depth. Estimated clonotype richness was generally larger for naive than for memory subsets. Around 5.4% of naive CD4, around 3.5% of naive CD8, 2.3% of memory CD4, and roughly 0.4% of memory CD8 clonotypes were shared across a few donors.

This receptor chain uses TRBV28 and TRBJ2-7; the D gene could be either TRBD1 or TRBD2, each agreeing at 5 bases. The material sequenced was naive CD4+ T cells sorted from blood. In light of the paper, this sample's cell subset or site label describes: CD45RA+ positively selected. This TCR was recovered from a man aged 18 to 29 in good health. CDR3 sequence: CASSWAPGAPSYEQYF. The DNA is TGTGCCAGCAGTTGGGCCCCCGGGGCACCCTCCTACGAGCAGTACTTC.